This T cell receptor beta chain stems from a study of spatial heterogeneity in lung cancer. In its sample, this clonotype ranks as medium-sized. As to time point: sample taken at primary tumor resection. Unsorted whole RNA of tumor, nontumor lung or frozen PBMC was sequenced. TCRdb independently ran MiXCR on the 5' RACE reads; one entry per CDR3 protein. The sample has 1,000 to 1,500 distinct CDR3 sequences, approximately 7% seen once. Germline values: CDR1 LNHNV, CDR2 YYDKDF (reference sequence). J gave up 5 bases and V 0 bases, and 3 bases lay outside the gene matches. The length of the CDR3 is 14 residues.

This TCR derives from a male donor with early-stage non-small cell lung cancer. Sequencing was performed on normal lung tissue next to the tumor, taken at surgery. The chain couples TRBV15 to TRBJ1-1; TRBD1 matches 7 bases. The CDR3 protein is CATSRDRGRTEAFF. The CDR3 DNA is TGTGCCACCAGCAGAGACAGGGGGAGGACTGAAGCTTTCTTT.